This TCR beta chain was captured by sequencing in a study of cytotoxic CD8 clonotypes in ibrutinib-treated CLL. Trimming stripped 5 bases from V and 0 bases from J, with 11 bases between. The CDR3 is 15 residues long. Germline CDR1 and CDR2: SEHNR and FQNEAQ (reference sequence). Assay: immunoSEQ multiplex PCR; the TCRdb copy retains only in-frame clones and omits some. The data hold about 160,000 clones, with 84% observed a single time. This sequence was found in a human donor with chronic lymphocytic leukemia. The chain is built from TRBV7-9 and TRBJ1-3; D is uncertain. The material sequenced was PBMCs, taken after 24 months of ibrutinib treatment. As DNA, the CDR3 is TGTGCCAGCAGCATTCAGGTCCACTCTGGAAACACCATATATTTT. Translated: CASSIQVHSGNTIYF.